This T cell receptor (beta chain) originates from a study of CD8 T cells in Susac syndrome. The T cells that were sequenced for TCR beta were CD8+ and CD4+ cells from blood. This clonotype was picked up one time. The CDR3 is 12 residues long. CDR1 and CDR2 (germline): LGHDT, YNNKEL (reference sequence). J gave up 8 bases and V 8 bases, and 6 bases lay outside the gene matches. Random hexamers primed reverse transcription of roughly 0.45 to 1 ug RNA. TCR beta CDR3 was amplified by immunoSEQ multiplex PCR. This amplification extended across 54 Vbeta and 13 Jbeta segments. Using its own MiXCR run on the immunoSEQ multiplex PCR reads, TCRdb lists one record per CDR3 protein. Of 240,000 or so distinct CDR3 sequences detected, almost 97% appear once; the ten largest clones hold about 0.094%.

V usage is TRBV3-1 and J usage is TRBJ2-1, with 7 bases fitting TRBD2. This TCR was sampled from a human donor with Susac syndrome. Sample: CD4+ T cells from PBMCs. CDR3 in amino acids: CASGRERDEQFF. DNA for the CDR3: TGTGCCAGCGGGCGGGAGAGGGATGAGCAGTTCTTC.